The 10 T cell receptor beta chains reported below all come from one sample, sequenced in a study of a mutant IDH1 vaccine in newly diagnosed glioma. Sequenced by immunoSEQ multiplex PCR; TCRdb stores in-frame clones only, minus some. The sample lists under 55,000 clones, 90% to 95% occurring once. Their recognized antigens are unknown. Time point described: week 11, during vaccination. A single vaccine dose contained 300 ug of mutant IDH1 20-mer peptide, and topical imiquimod was used with it. The sequencing here drew on PBMCs, taken from a glioma patient whose treatment included an IDH1 peptide vaccine. Receptors were obtained from a man aged 45-65 years with glioma.

This clone occurred a few times. The rearrangement joins TRBV10-3 to TRBJ2-3; TRBD2 matches 15 bases. CDR3 length equals 20 residues. From germline, CDR1 is ENHRY and CDR2 SYGVKD. Trimming took 3 bases from V and 6 from J; bases not matched to a gene: 16. The DNA for the CDR3 is TGTGCCATCAGTGACCGCGGGACTAGCGGGGGGCGAGGGGGAGGTGATACGCAGTATTTT. The encoded protein is CAISDRGTSGGRGGGDTQYF.

The V call is TRBV30, the J call TRBJ2-3; TRBD1 is a possible D gene (5 bases). The V end lost 2 bases, the J end lost 2 bases, and 11 bases lay between the germline ends. Germline V gene lookup returns CDR1 GTSNPN and CDR2 SVGIG (reference sequence). The CDR3 has 14 amino acids. CDR3 loop: CAWSPLTDTDTQYF. The CDR3, as DNA: TGTGCCTGGAGTCCCCTGACAGACACAGATACGCAGTATTTT.

The V and J genes are TRBV2 and TRBJ2-3; D not resolved. Per the germline V gene, CDR1 is SNHLY and CDR2 is FYNNEI. The CDR3 runs to 17 residues. V gave up 0 bases and J gave up 2 bases, with 15 bases separating them. The CDR3 region has the DNA TGTGCCAGCAGTGAAGCTAAGCGACACCCTTTCACAGATACGCAGTATTTT. This encodes CASSEAKRHPFTDTQYF.

The V gene is TRBV29-1, the J gene TRBJ2-5; D is possibly TRBD2 (6 bases). The V and J ends lost 7 bases and 1 base respectively, with 19 bases between them. The CDR3 has 15 amino acids. Germline V gene sequence: CDR1 SQVTM, CDR2 ANQGSEA. The CDR3: CSAKRVADPQETQYF. The CDR3 nucleotides are TGCAGCGCCAAGAGGGTAGCGGACCCCCAAGAGACCCAGTACTTC.

This clone was detected once. The rearrangement links TRBV6-6 to TRBJ1-1; D gene uncertain. V lost 6 bases and J 5 bases, leaving 10 bases between the germline ends. The CDR3 covers 12 residues. Germline V lookup: CDR1 MNHNY, CDR2 SVGAGI (reference sequence). The CDR3 reads CASSPVGTEAFF. The CDR3 DNA is TGTGCCAGCAGCCCCGTGGGGACTGAAGCTTTCTTT.

The gene calls are TRBV7-2 and TRBJ2-5; 11 positions agree with TRBD2. Germline V lookup: CDR1 SGHTA, CDR2 FQGNSA. J gave up 4 bases and V 8 bases, and 18 bases lay outside the gene matches. CDR3 size: 18 residues. In DNA form, the CDR3 reads TGTGCCAGCCGACCCGGGAATATAGCGGGGGGGCCGGGAGAGACCCAGTACTTC. It encodes CASRPGNIAGGPGETQYF.

The CDR3 nucleotides are TGTGCCAGCAATCCGGTTCTAGACACCGGCGGGGAGCTGTTTTTT. The encoded protein is CASNPVLDTGGELFF. This sequence joins TRBV2 and TRBJ2-2; D is unresolved. The CDR3 covers 15 residues. V was cut by 7 bases and J by 7 bases, with 19 bases left in between. Germline values: CDR1 SNHLY, CDR2 FYNNEI.

This clone appeared a few times. The chain links TRBV2 to TRBJ1-2; D is uncertain. Germline CDR1 SNHLY, CDR2 FYNNEI. The CDR3 spans 13 residues. Trimming took off 8 bases at V and 8 bases at J, with 18 bases between the two ends. CDR3: CASESRGISGYTF. The CDR3 region has the DNA TGTGCCAGCGAGTCCCGAGGAATTAGCGGCTACACCTTC.

The rearrangement links TRBV7-2 to TRBJ2-7; D is undetermined. CDR1 and CDR2 from the germline V gene are SGHTA and FQGNSA. Between the trimmed V and J ends, which lost 5 bases and 0 bases, there was a span of 14 bases. The CDR3 loop spans 15 amino acids. In nucleotides, the CDR3 is TGTGCCAGCAGCAAGGCCGGAGTGAGCTCCTACGAGCAGTACTTC. It specifies CASSKAGVSSYEQYF.

The rearrangement links TRBV5-6 to TRBJ1-4; 9 nucleotides match TRBD1. The CDR3 length is 16 residues. The junction had 4 bases not matched to a gene; V was cut back by 4 bases and J by 0 bases. The germline CDR1 and CDR2 sequences are SGHDT and YYEEEE. CDR3 loop: CASSLTGGATNEKLFF. The CDR3 region has the DNA TGTGCCAGCAGCCTCACAGGGGGCGCAACTAATGAAAAACTGTTTTTT.